A single sample gave rise to the 15 T cell receptor beta chains below, sequenced in a study of T-cell memory formation after mild COVID-19. TCRdb independently ran MiXCR on the 5' RACE reads; one entry per CDR3 protein. Of approximately 65,000 distinct CDR3 sequences in the sample, roughly 17% were seen once. The sequencing sample was made of PBMCs or a T cell subset sorted from them (not recorded which). All receptors derive from an adult woman who had mild COVID-19 (a few samples of this study predate the infection). Cell type and time point are not known.

The DNA for the CDR3 is TGCGCCAGCAGCCATCAACCGGGGGGGATCTACGAGCAGTACTTC. This sequence encodes CASSHQPGGIYEQYF. The chain joins TRBV4-1 to TRBJ2-7; 8 bases map to TRBD2. J lost 3 bases, V lost 3 bases, and 7 bases had no gene match. Looked up from germline, CDR1 is MGHRA and CDR2 is YSYEKL. CDR3 length: 15 residues.

This clonotype was recorded a few times. The chain couples TRBV20-1 to TRBJ2-3; TRBD2 aligns across 9 bases. Germline V gives CDR1 DFQATT, CDR2 SNEGSKA (reference sequence). The CDR3 extends over 13 amino acids. With 5 bases clipped from V and 9 bases from J, the junction kept 9 bases outside the gene matches. CDR3 sequence reads: CSARPGTSLTQYF. The DNA for the CDR3 is TGCAGTGCTCGTCCCGGGACTAGCCTGACGCAGTATTTT.

J is TRBJ2-2 and V is TRBV6-5; D is uncertain. CDR1 and CDR2 (germline): MNHEY, SVGAGI. V lost 6 bases, J lost 7 bases, and 9 bases lay in between. This CDR3 is 12 amino acids long. The CDR3 sequence: CASSYTDGELFF. The CDR3 DNA sequence: TGTGCCAGCAGCTATACGGACGGGGAGCTGTTTTTT.

The J gene is TRBJ2-1, the V gene TRBV25-1; 11 bases map to TRBD2. The germline V gene has CDR1 MGHDK and CDR2 SYGVNS. Trimming cost V 3 bases and J 3 bases; bases outside gene matches: 10. This CDR3 comprises 18 residues. The chain's CDR3 is CASSDGGTSGLFYNEQFF. The CDR3 bases are TGTGCCAGCAGTGATGGGGGGACTAGCGGCTTATTCTACAATGAGCAGTTCTTC.

The chain employs TRBV7-9 and TRBJ2-3; perhaps TRBD2 as D (6 bases). Per the germline V gene, CDR1 is SEHNR and CDR2 is FQNEAQ (reference sequence). This CDR3 is 16 amino acids long. V dropped 5 bases and J dropped 1 base, with 16 bases sitting between them. The CDR3 here is CASSGRDSQRTDTQYF. The CDR3 DNA reads TGTGCCAGCAGCGGGCGGGACTCTCAGCGCACAGATACGCAGTATTTT.

This clonotype was counted ten times or more. The V gene is TRBV3-1, the J gene TRBJ2-7; 10 nucleotides agree with TRBD2. The CDR3 sequence is 14 residues long. Germline V gives CDR1 LGHDT, CDR2 YNNKEL (reference sequence). The V and J ends lost 4 bases and 3 bases, in that order; junction bases with no gene match: 3. The CDR3 here is CASSPLAGDYEQYF. The CDR3 nucleotides read TGTGCCAGCAGCCCTCTAGCGGGAGACTACGAGCAGTACTTC.

Only a few counts were recorded for this clonotype. This chain uses TRBV7-2 with TRBJ2-3; 11 positions match TRBD2. The ends lost 1 base at V and 4 bases at J; junction bases unmatched: 10. The CDR3 is 18 amino acids. Germline assignment: CDR1 SGHTA and CDR2 FQGNSA. The CDR3 protein is CASSLEALAGGPPDTQYF. DNA for the CDR3: TGTGCCAGCAGCTTAGAGGCCCTAGCGGGAGGCCCCCCAGATACGCAGTATTTT. The variable domain in full, completed from reference TRBV7-2 and TRBJ2-3, reads GAGVSQSPSNKVTEKGKDVELRCDPISGHTALYWYRQSLGQGLEFLIYFQGNSAPDKSGLPSDRFSAERTGGSVSTLTIQRTQQEDSAVYLCASSLEALAGGPPDTQYFGPGTRLTVL.

This clonotype was counted between two and nine times. The genes are TRBV7-9 and TRBJ1-5; D not certain. From germline, CDR1 is SEHNR and CDR2 FQNEAQ (reference sequence). The CDR3 is 14 amino acids. Deletions cut 1 base from V and 0 bases from J, with 4 bases between. The CDR3 bases are TGTGCCAGCAGCTTAGACAGTAGCAATCAGCCCCAGCATTTT. Its protein is CASSLDSSNQPQHF.

In its sample, this clonotype was seen a few times. A junction boundary mismatches the germline segment, possibly from a read error. CDR3 residues: CASSLAALTDMTNTGELFF. CDR3 DNA: TGTGCCAGCAGCCTAGCCGCCCTCACGGACATGACGAACACCGGGGAGCTGTTTTTT. The V and J genes are TRBV7-2 and TRBJ2-2; D is perhaps TRBD1 or TRBD2 (5 bases each). The CDR3 runs 19 residues. Germline CDR1 and CDR2: SGHTA and FQGNSA.

This clonotype was seen more than once but under ten times. The rearrangement uses TRBV10-3 and TRBJ2-5, with D possibly called TRBD1 or TRBD2 (5 bases each). The V gene lost 6 bases and the J gene lost 4 bases, with 24 bases spanning the gap. Germline V gives CDR1 ENHRY, CDR2 SYGVKD. This CDR3 spans 17 amino acids. CDR3 amino acids: CAISQSSEGISGETQYF. The CDR3 bases are TGTGCCATCAGCCAAAGTAGTGAGGGGATATCCGGAGAGACCCAGTACTTC.

The sample holds many counts of this clonotype. The chain couples TRBV7-6 to TRBJ2-2; D remains unclear. V lost 4 bases to trimming and J lost 0 bases, with 6 bases between them. Germline V gene sequence: CDR1 SGHVS, CDR2 FNYEAQ. The CDR3 length is 14 residues. CDR3 coding DNA: TGTGCCAGCAGCTCCGAAACGAACACCGGGGAGCTGTTTTTT. Translating gives CASSSETNTGELFF.

J is TRBJ2-5 and V is TRBV9; possibly TRBD1 for D (5 bases). CDR1 SGDLS and CDR2 YYNGEE come from the germline V gene. The CDR3 has 15 amino acids. V gave up 4 bases and J gave up 1 base, with 14 bases separating them. The CDR3 DNA is TGTGCCAGCAGCCCCCGAGCAGGGCCCCAAGAGACCCAGTACTTC. It specifies CASSPRAGPQETQYF.

The chain combines TRBV20-1 with TRBJ2-5; no clear D. The CDR3 consists of 14 residues. V lost 3 bases, J lost 1 base, and 12 bases lay in between. Germline CDR1 is DFQATT and CDR2 is SNEGSKA (reference sequence). This chain's CDR3 is CSASPDGFQETQYF. In nucleotides, the CDR3 is TGCAGTGCTAGCCCGGACGGGTTCCAAGAGACCCAGTACTTC.

This clonotype was seen a few times. The V call is TRBV18, the J call TRBJ2-7; TRBD1 agrees at 8 bases. This CDR3 contains 15 residues. Germline lookup yields CDR1 KGHSH and CDR2 LQKENI. Trimming took 6 bases from V and 0 from J; bases not matched to a gene: 7. CDR3 amino acids: CASSEGQASSYEQYF. The CDR3 region has the DNA TGTGCCAGCTCGGAGGGACAGGCGAGCTCCTACGAGCAGTACTTC.

The chain links TRBV15 to TRBJ2-1; TRBD2 agrees at 7 bases. The CDR3 runs 14 residues. V was pared by 4 bases and J by 10 bases, with 10 bases of the junction left unmatched. From germline, CDR1 is LNHNV and CDR2 YYDKDF (reference sequence). In nucleotides, the CDR3 is TGTGCCACCAGCAATCAACGGGGGGTGTACGAGCAGTTCTTC. Its protein product is CATSNQRGVYEQFF. Filled out from reference TRBV15 and TRBJ2-1, the complete variable domain reads DAMVIQNPRYQVTQFGKPVTLSCSQTLNHNVMYWYQQKSSQAPKLLFHYYDKDFNNEADTPDNFQSRRPNTSFCFLDIRSPGLGDTAMYLCATSNQRGVYEQFFGPGTRLTVL.